Following are 6 T cell receptor beta chains from one sample sequenced in a study of blood T cell repertoires in COVID-19. The data were produced by immunoSEQ multiplex PCR, yet TCRdb's version contains in-frame clones alone and is incomplete. Here the sample spans about 480,000 clones, approximately 88% being singletons. The sequenced sample consisted of peripheral blood. These TCRs come from a woman aged 45-65 years with COVID-19, enrolled during active disease.

This chain uses TRBV6-2 or TRBV6-3 with TRBJ2-3; 11 bases line up with TRBD2. V gave up 0 bases and J gave up 4 bases; unmatched junction bases: 3. Germline assignment: CDR1 MNHEY and CDR2 SVGEGT. The CDR3 consists of 16 residues. The CDR3 here is CASSYSRTSGPDTQYF. CDR3 nucleotide sequence: TGTGCCAGCAGTTACTCACGGACTAGCGGGCCAGATACGCAGTATTTT.

The chain couples TRBV7-3 to TRBJ2-3; 10 bases match TRBD1. CDR1 and CDR2 from the germline V gene are SGHTA and FQGTGA. J lost 3 bases, V lost 0 bases, and 3 bases had no gene match. The CDR3 is 16 amino acids. CDR3: CASSLTGTGVTDTQYF. The DNA of the CDR3 is TGTGCCAGCAGCTTAACCGGGACAGGGGTGACAGATACGCAGTATTTT.

In this sample, this clone turned up a few times. The chain carries TRBV15 and TRBJ2-7; 10 bases are a match to TRBD2. V lost 7 bases to trimming and J lost 0 bases; unmatched junction nucleotides: 6. Per the germline V gene, CDR1 is LNHNV and CDR2 is YYDKDF (reference sequence). This CDR3 is built from 15 residues. The CDR3 sequence: CATTVLAGSSYEQYF. The CDR3 DNA follows: TGTGCCACCACCGTACTAGCGGGGAGCTCCTACGAGCAGTACTTC.

This clone was observed once. J is TRBJ1-4 and V is TRBV7-3; D is uncertain. The CDR3 spans 17 residues. V was clipped by 5 bases and J by 3 bases, with 19 bases between them. Germline loops: CDR1 SGHTA, CDR2 FQGTGA. DNA for the CDR3: TGTGCCAGCAGCAAGACCCCTCGAGGCGACTCTAATGAAAAACTGTTTTTT. Its protein product is CASSKTPRGDSNEKLFF.

The rearrangement uses TRBV2 and TRBJ2-7, with D possibly matching TRBD1 (5 bases). Germline CDR1 reads SNHLY; CDR2 reads FYNNEI. The CDR3 sequence is 13 residues long. V shed 1 base and J shed 5 bases, with 9 bases lying between them. The CDR3 DNA is TGTGCCAGCAGTGAAGGTACAGGTAACGAGCAGTACTTC. It encodes CASSEGTGNEQYF.

J is TRBJ1-5 and V is TRBV2; D perhaps matches TRBD1 (6 bases). The CDR3 totals 16 residues. Trimming removed 6 bases at V and 1 base at J, with 16 bases between. CDR1 and CDR2 from the germline V gene are SNHLY and FYNNEI. DNA of the CDR3: TGTGCCAGCAGCCCACTACAGGGTGTAAGCAATCAGCCCCAGCATTTT. Its protein is CASSPLQGVSNQPQHF.